These 20 T cell receptor beta chains originate from one sample sequenced in a study of CD8 T cells in ankylosing spondylitis. Each CDR3 protein gets one entry after TCRdb re-called the 5' RACE reads with MiXCR. The table records more than 400,000 distinct CDR3 sequences, 5.3% of them present only once. Study results and caveats: A motif in TCR beta, a set of roughly 8 highly homologous variants, appeared characteristic of ankylosing spondylitis blood.

Antigens for these TCRs are unknown. The sequenced sample consisted of blood, either unsorted or a sorted T cell fraction (not recorded which). Source of these receptors: a male donor with ankylosing spondylitis.

This clonotype was counted ten times or more. The genes are TRBV20-1 and TRBJ1-2; D might be TRBD1 (5 bases). This CDR3 has 13 residues. Germline CDR1 is DFQATT and CDR2 is SNEGSKA (reference sequence). Trimming took 4 bases from V and 8 from J, leaving 17 bases between them. CDR3 sequence: CSAKIGTTMGYTF. The CDR3 DNA is TGCAGTGCTAAGATAGGGACGACTATGGGCTACACCTTC.

The table lists this clonotype with many counts. The chain employs TRBV12-3 or TRBV12-4 and TRBJ2-7; TRBD2 matches 11 bases. Germline trimming cut 6 bases from V and 3 bases from J; bases unmatched to any gene: 4. This CDR3 has 14 amino acids. CDR3 sequence (DNA): TGTGCCAGCAGCCGACTAGCGGGGATCTACGAGCAGTACTTC. Translated, it gives CASSRLAGIYEQYF.

As concerns this clonotype: A much larger clonotype is one base distant, so this may be a read error. The chain carries TRBV2 and TRBJ2-4; no firm D call. The germline CDR1 and CDR2 sequences are SNHLY and FYNNEI. The CDR3 runs to 14 residues. The V gene lost 7 bases and the J gene lost 6 bases, with 16 bases spanning the gap. Here the CDR3 reads CASTAPDKRNIQYF. DNA of the CDR3: TGTGCCAGCACTGCCCCCGACAAGCGAAACATTCAGTACTTC.

This clonotype was detected a few times. The chain is built from TRBV5-1 and TRBJ2-7, with a tentative D call TRBD1 (6 bases). V lost 4 bases to trimming and J lost 10 bases, with 24 bases between them. CDR3 length: 15 amino acids. CDR1 is SGHRS and CDR2 is YFSETQ in the germline V gene. CDR3 in amino acids: CASSNGTNRFISQYF. Written as DNA, the CDR3 is TGCGCCAGCAGCAATGGGACAAACCGATTTATTAGCCAGTACTTC.

This clonotype was found many times. This chain joins TRBV7-2 and TRBJ2-4, with a possible D match to TRBD1 (6 bases). The V end lost 3 bases, the J end lost 9 bases, and 12 bases lay between the germline ends. Per the germline V gene, CDR1 is SGHTA and CDR2 is FQGNSA. The CDR3 totals 13 residues. The CDR3, as DNA: TGTGCCAGCAGCTTCAGGACAGAAAGCATTCAGTACTTC. Amino acids: CASSFRTESIQYF.

This clonotype has ten or more counts. This chain joins TRBV20-1 and TRBJ2-7, with D maybe TRBD2 (5 bases). The CDR3 is made up of 13 amino acids. With 2 bases removed from V and 9 bases from J, the gap between germline ends came to 17 bases. CDR1 is DFQATT and CDR2 is SNEGSKA in the germline V gene (reference sequence). The CDR3 loop is CSARLGGESGQYF. CDR3 in DNA: TGCAGTGCTAGATTAGGTGGGGAGAGTGGGCAGTACTTC.

The V call is TRBV20-1, the J call TRBJ1-4; no reliable D call. The CDR3 is 15 residues long. The germline V and J ends were trimmed by 0 bases and 4 bases, with 12 bases remaining between them. Germline V CDR1 and CDR2: DFQATT, SNEGSKA (reference sequence). CDR3 sequence (DNA): TGCAGTGCTAGAGATGCGACTACGGTTAATGAAAAACTGTTTTTT. Protein product: CSARDATTVNEKLFF.

This clonotype was detected ten times or more. The V and J genes are TRBV20-1 and TRBJ1-1; D gene unclear. V shed 8 bases and J shed 0 bases, with 16 bases lying between them. The germline gives CDR1 DFQATT, CDR2 SNEGSKA (reference sequence). The CDR3 runs to 14 residues. The CDR3: CSTSKGSVNTEAFF. The CDR3 bases are TGCAGTACATCGAAGGGTAGCGTGAACACTGAAGCTTTCTTT.

This clonotype was observed many times. This rearrangement joins TRBV20-1 to TRBJ2-7; D possibly corresponds to TRBD1 (5 bases). There are 14 residues in the CDR3. Germline CDR1 reads DFQATT; CDR2 reads SNEGSKA (reference sequence). V lost 5 bases to trimming and J lost 5 bases, with 19 bases between them. Here the CDR3 DNA reads TGCAGTGCTCCCCAAAGGGGCGTCAGCGACGAGCAGTACTTC. This gives the protein CSAPQRGVSDEQYF.

The sample holds many counts of this clonotype. The chain combines TRBV5-1 with TRBJ1-1; the D is unclear. The CDR3 spans 13 residues. Germline V gene lookup returns CDR1 SGHRS and CDR2 YFSETQ. The V gene lost 6 bases and the J gene lost 5 bases, with 14 bases spanning the gap. The CDR3 DNA is TGCGCCAGCACCCTCGGCGTGGAGACTGAAGCTTTCTTT. Translated: CASTLGVETEAFF.

The table lists this clonotype with many counts. The chain links TRBV4-3 to TRBJ2-4; a possible D gene is TRBD2 (6 bases). CDR3 length equals 14 residues. CDR1 is LGHNA, CDR2 YSLEER, per germline. Trimming removed 1 base from V and 6 bases from J, with 10 bases in between. DNA of the CDR3: TGCGCCAGCAGCCAAGCGATCGGGGGAAACATTCAGTACTTC. Translated, it gives CASSQAIGGNIQYF.

This clonotype has a count of ten or more. The chain employs TRBV7-2 and TRBJ2-2; 11 bases align to TRBD1. CDR3 length equals 17 residues. V lost 7 bases, J lost 6 bases, and 13 bases stayed unmatched. The germline CDR1 and CDR2 sequences are SGHTA and FQGNSA. CDR3 protein: CASTPLSGTGGPGELFF. CDR3 nucleotide sequence: TGTGCCAGCACCCCTCTCTCCGGGACAGGGGGGCCCGGGGAGCTGTTTTTT.

This clonotype was recorded at least ten times. The chain is built from TRBV20-1 and TRBJ1-4; D gene unclear. The CDR3 sequence is 14 residues long. Between the trimmed V and J ends, which lost 6 bases and 0 bases, there was a span of 11 bases. Looked up from germline, CDR1 is DFQATT and CDR2 is SNEGSKA (reference sequence). The CDR3 region is CSAYPRATNEKLFF. The CDR3 nucleotides read TGCAGTGCGTATCCCAGAGCAACTAATGAAAAACTGTTTTTT.

This clonotype has at least ten counts. The rearrangement joins TRBV7-2 to TRBJ2-1, with D hard to call. Germline CDR1 is SGHTA and CDR2 is FQGNSA. The CDR3 loop spans 11 amino acids. Trimming cost V 4 bases and J 9 bases, with 7 bases left between them. The DNA for the CDR3 is TGTGCCAGCAGCTCTGGTACTGAGCAGTTCTTC. It encodes CASSSGTEQFF.

This clonotype was seen many times. The chain couples TRBV9 to TRBJ2-1, with 8 bases lining up with TRBD2. CDR3 length: 13 amino acids. Germline V lookup: CDR1 SGDLS, CDR2 YYNGEE. The V segment lost 3 bases and the J segment 9 bases; nucleotides outside the gene matches: 5. The CDR3: CASSGGLASEQFF. The DNA of the CDR3 is TGTGCCAGCAGCGGAGGACTAGCCTCTGAGCAGTTCTTC. Looking up the rest from reference TRBV9 and TRBJ2-1 gives the full variable domain: DSGVTQTPKHLITATGQRVTLRCSPRSGDLSVYWYQQSLDQGLQFLIQYYNGEERAKGNILERFSAQQFPDLHSELNLSSLELGDSALYFCASSGGLASEQFFGPGTRLTVL.

This clonotype was observed at least ten times. This CDR3 is CASSLVQGRSPLHF. CDR3 in DNA: TGTGCCAGCAGTTTAGTACAGGGTAGATCACCCCTCCACTTT. The J gene is TRBJ1-6, the V gene TRBV27; perhaps TRBD1 as D (6 bases). V lost 2 bases to trimming and J lost 10 bases, with 12 bases between them. The CDR3 runs to 14 residues. Germline V gene lookup returns CDR1 MNHEY and CDR2 SMNVEV (reference sequence).

This clonotype showed up many times. The rearrangement links TRBV7-9 to TRBJ1-1; D might be TRBD1 (5 bases). Germline lookup yields CDR1 SEHNR and CDR2 FQNEAQ (reference sequence). Between the trimmed V and J ends, which lost 5 bases and 7 bases, there was a span of 11 bases. The CDR3 has 12 residues. This CDR3 reads CASSLQAYEAFF. The CDR3 DNA sequence: TGTGCCAGCAGCCTACAGGCGTATGAAGCTTTCTTT.

This clonotype was recorded at least ten times. This rearrangement joins TRBV7-9 to TRBJ2-7, with D perhaps TRBD1 (5 bases). With 2 bases removed from V and 6 bases from J, the gap between germline ends came to 8 bases. There are 12 residues in the CDR3. The germline V gene has CDR1 SEHNR and CDR2 FQNEAQ (reference sequence). CDR3 sequence: CASSLYQGEQYF. The CDR3 DNA sequence: TGTGCCAGCAGCTTATATCAGGGCGAGCAGTACTTC.

This clonotype was counted many times. This chain links TRBV3-1 with TRBJ1-1; TRBD1 matches at 9 bases. Germline V gene sequence: CDR1 LGHDT, CDR2 YNNKEL (reference sequence). V dropped 4 bases and J dropped 4; count of bases not matched to a gene: 7. This CDR3 comprises 15 residues. The CDR3 DNA reads as TGTGCCAGCAGCCCAGGGGGACAGGGTGGCACTGAAGCTTTCTTT. It specifies CASSPGGQGGTEAFF.

This clonotype was counted a few times. This chain connects TRBV20-1 to TRBJ1-2; a possible D gene is TRBD1 (5 bases). V dropped 1 base and J dropped 4 bases, with 13 bases sitting between them. CDR1 is DFQATT, CDR2 SNEGSKA, per germline (reference sequence). The length of the CDR3 is 14 residues. Here the CDR3 reads CSARGGRAVYGYTF. The CDR3 DNA is TGCAGTGCTAGAGGTGGCAGGGCCGTCTATGGCTACACCTTC.